Listed here are 16 T cell receptor beta chains from one sample, sequenced in a study of T cells in Graves' hyperthyroidism and ophthalmopathy. Amplified TCR beta CDR3 regions derived from RNA transcripts. HTBI primers were used for first-round RT-PCR of the TCR CDR3. One entry per CDR3 protein results from TCRdb running MiXCR on the multiplex PCR reads. The table lists some 690,000 distinct CDR3 sequences, roughly 17% of them singletons. Sample: blood. The receptors come from a man aged 45-60 years with Graves' hyperthyroidism.

This clonotype was picked up many times. The chain recombines TRBV29-1 with TRBJ2-1; no clear D gene. V dropped 1 base and J dropped 3 bases, with 4 bases sitting between them. The CDR3 is 12 residues long. The germline V gene has CDR1 SQVTM and CDR2 ANQGSEA. This chain's CDR3 is CSVEASYNEQFF. CDR3 DNA: TGCAGCGTTGAAGCAAGCTACAATGAGCAGTTCTTC.

At least ten counts were recorded for this clonotype. V and J are TRBV10-1 and TRBJ2-5; D is possibly TRBD2 (5 bases). Germline CDR1 WNHNN, CDR2 SYGVQD (reference sequence). Trimming shortened V by 9 bases and J by 4 bases, and 15 bases separated the two germline ends. The CDR3 covers 13 residues. The CDR3 DNA is TGCGCCAGTTCAGCGGAGCTGCGAGAGACCCAGTACTTC. Translating gives CASSAELRETQYF.

In the case of this clonotype: This may stem from a read error, because a much larger clone lies one nucleotide away. The J gene is TRBJ2-1, the V gene TRBV6-5, with 9 bases identical to TRBD1. The germline V gene encodes CDR1 MNHEY and CDR2 SVGAGI. The CDR3 spans 15 residues. In DNA form, the CDR3 reads TGTGCCTGCAGTTACGAACAGGGGGCTTACAATGAGCAGTTCTTC. This encodes CACSYEQGAYNEQFF.

The rearrangement links TRBV29-1 to TRBJ1-3, with a possible D match to TRBD1 (6 bases). V was clipped by 4 bases and J by 0 bases, with 10 bases between them. CDR3 size: 14 residues. Germline values: CDR1 SQVTM, CDR2 ANQGSEA. The CDR3 DNA follows: TGCAGCGTTGTACAGGGAGCCTCTGGAAACACCATATATTTT. Protein sequence: CSVVQGASGNTIYF.

In this sample, this clonotype turned up many times. The chain links TRBV11-2 to TRBJ2-3, with D uncertain. Trimming left V 1 base short and J 2 bases short, with 7 bases between. This CDR3 has 14 residues. From germline, CDR1 is SGHAT and CDR2 FQNNGV. CDR3 protein: CASSLGPNTDTQYF. Written as DNA, the CDR3 is TGTGCCAGCAGCTTAGGTCCCAACACAGATACGCAGTATTTT. Complete variable domain (other parts from reference TRBV11-2 and TRBJ2-3): EAGVAQSPRYKIIEKRQSVAFWCNPISGHATLYWYQQILGQGPKLLIQFQNNGVVDDSQLPKDRFSAERLKGVDSTLKIQPAKLEDSAVYLCASSLGPNTDTQYFGPGTRLTVL.

This clonotype was seen at least ten times. Germline and junction disagree at one end, which may indicate a read error. This chain connects TRBV10-3 to TRBJ1-1; D gene unclear. Germline values: CDR1 ENHRY, CDR2 SYGVKD. The CDR3 length is 12 residues. In nucleotides, the CDR3 is TGTGCCATCAGGGAAGACTTAAGGGAGCTTTCTTTT. Protein sequence: CAIREDLRELSF.

This clonotype came up many times. The J gene is TRBJ2-1, the V gene TRBV20-1, with 9 bases aligning to TRBD2. The CDR3 is made up of 14 amino acids. Trimming cost V 5 bases and J 2 bases; bases outside gene matches: 4. Germline CDR1 DFQATT, CDR2 SNEGSKA (reference sequence). The CDR3: CSAGSGSTYNEQFF. The CDR3 bases are TGCAGTGCTGGTAGCGGGAGCACCTACAATGAGCAGTTCTTC.

A single count supports this clonotype. The chain employs TRBV7-3 and TRBJ2-2; a weak D match, TRBD2 (5 bases). V was trimmed by 2 bases and J by 0 bases, leaving 10 bases between them. The CDR3 has 16 residues. From germline, CDR1 is SGHTA and CDR2 FQGTGA. The CDR3 region is CASSLGGNANTGELFF. The CDR3 region has the DNA TGTGCCAGCAGCTTAGGAGGCAATGCGAACACCGGGGAGCTGTTTTTT. The full variable domain, its missing parts supplied by reference TRBV7-3 and TRBJ2-2, is GAGVSQTPSNKVTEKGKYVELRCDPISGHTALYWYRQSLGQGPEFLIYFQGTGAADDSGLPNDRFFAVRPEGSVSTLKIQRTERGDSAVYLCASSLGGNANTGELFFGEGSRLTVL.

This clonotype was detected many times. The gene calls are TRBV6-5 and TRBJ1-6; D gene uncertain. CDR1 MNHEY and CDR2 SVGAGI come from the germline V gene. V was shortened by 2 bases and J by 8 bases, with 13 bases between the two germline ends. This CDR3 region has 15 residues. CDR3 residues: CASSYRAEFYSPLHF. Here the CDR3 DNA reads TGTGCCAGCAGTTACCGGGCGGAATTTTATTCACCCCTCCACTTT.

The V call is TRBV9, the J call TRBJ2-7; no reliable D call. V lost 4 bases, J lost 2 bases, and 13 bases lay in between. The CDR3 is 14 amino acids. The V gene's germline CDR1 is SGDLS and CDR2 YYNGEE. CDR3 sequence: CASSPETITYEQYF. For the CDR3, the DNA is TGTGCCAGCAGCCCGGAGACAATAACCTACGAGCAGTACTTC.

This clonotype was counted between two and nine times. The J gene is TRBJ2-7, the V gene TRBV4-1; D is perhaps TRBD2 (5 bases). The germline V and J ends were trimmed by 4 bases and 3 bases, with 13 bases remaining between them. Germline assignment: CDR1 MGHRA and CDR2 YSYEKL. CDR3 size: 14 residues. This CDR3 reads CASSPSAEDYEQYF. CDR3 sequence (DNA): TGCGCCAGCAGCCCCTCCGCGGAGGACTACGAGCAGTACTTC.

Worth noting for this clonotype: A read error may explain this, as a much larger clone is one base away. Since the CDR3 does not end with the conserved phenylalanine or tryptophan, this likely comes from a read error. The chain uses TRBV15 and TRBJ2-1; the match to TRBD2 covers 10 bases. Losses at the gene ends were 9 bases for V and 6 bases for J; bases not matched to a gene: 5. This CDR3 comprises 13 residues. The germline V gene has CDR1 LNHNV and CDR2 YYDKDF (reference sequence). CDR3: CATRLAGANEQFL. The CDR3 DNA reads as TGTGCCACGAGGCTAGCGGGAGCCAATGAGCAGTTCTTG.

This clonotype was observed many times. CDR3: CASGSVLHTQYF. CDR3 nucleotides: TGTGCCAGCGGCTCTGTTCTCCATACGCAGTATTTT. The V and J genes are TRBV28 and TRBJ2-3; no reliable D call. The V end lost 8 bases, the J end lost 7 bases, and 13 bases lay between the germline ends. This CDR3 is built from 12 residues. Germline-derived CDR1 and CDR2 are MDHEN and SYDVKM. Filled out from reference TRBV28 and TRBJ2-3, the complete variable domain reads DVKVTQSSRYLVKRTGEKVFLECVQDMDHENMFWYRQDPGLGLRLIYFSYDVKMKEKGDIPEGYSVSREKKERFSLILESASTNQTSMYLCASGSVLHTQYFGPGTRLTVL.

This clonotype was counted ten times or more. This rearrangement joins TRBV19 to TRBJ2-1; 11 bases line up with TRBD2. This CDR3 is 17 amino acids long. CDR1 and CDR2 (germline): LNHDA, SQIVND (reference sequence). J lost 6 bases, V lost 3 bases, and 10 bases had no gene match. This chain's CDR3 is CASSILRLAGGSNEQFF. CDR3 in DNA: TGTGCCAGTAGTATCCTACGTCTAGCGGGAGGTAGCAATGAGCAGTTCTTC.

This clonotype was seen a few times. V is TRBV19 and J is TRBJ1-2; D remains ambiguous. The CDR3 runs to 13 residues. Trimming stripped 0 bases from V and 2 bases from J, with 4 bases between. CDR1 is LNHDA and CDR2 is SQIVND in the germline V gene (reference sequence). CDR3 in DNA: TGTGCCAGTAGTATAGACGGCAACTATGGCTACACCTTC. This codes for CASSIDGNYGYTF.

This clonotype was observed many times. The gene calls are TRBV2 and TRBJ2-3; no definite D call. The CDR3 runs to 11 residues. The V and J ends lost 8 bases and 6 bases respectively, with 9 bases between them. The germline V gene has CDR1 SNHLY and CDR2 FYNNEI. The CDR3 nucleotides are TGTGCCAGCCGGCAAGCGGATACGCAGTATTTT. The encoded protein is CASRQADTQYF.